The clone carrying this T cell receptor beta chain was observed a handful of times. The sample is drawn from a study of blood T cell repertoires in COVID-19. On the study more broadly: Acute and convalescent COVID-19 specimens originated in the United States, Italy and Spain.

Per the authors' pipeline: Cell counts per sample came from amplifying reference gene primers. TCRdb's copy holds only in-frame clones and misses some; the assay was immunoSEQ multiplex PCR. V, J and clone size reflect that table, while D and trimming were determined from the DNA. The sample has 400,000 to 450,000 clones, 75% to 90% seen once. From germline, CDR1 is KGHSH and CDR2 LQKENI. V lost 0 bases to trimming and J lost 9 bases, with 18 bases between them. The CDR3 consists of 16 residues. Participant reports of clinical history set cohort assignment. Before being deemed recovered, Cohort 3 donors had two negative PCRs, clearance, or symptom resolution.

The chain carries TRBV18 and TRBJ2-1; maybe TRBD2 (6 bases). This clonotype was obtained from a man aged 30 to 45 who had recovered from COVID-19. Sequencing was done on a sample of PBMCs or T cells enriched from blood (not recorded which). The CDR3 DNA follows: TGTGCCAGCTCACCACCGAGCGGGTCCGCCCCGGGTGAGCAGTTCTTC. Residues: CASSPPSGSAPGEQFF.